Detailed here is one TCR beta chain. This CDR3 contains 14 residues. CDR1 is MNHEY, CDR2 SVGAGI, per germline. With 8 bases removed from V and 2 bases from J, the gap between germline ends came to 13 bases. This sample was included in a study of blood T cell repertoires in COVID-19. The wider study: The United States, Italy and Spain were the sources of the acute and convalescent COVID-19 samples. From T cells, B-cell-depleted T cells, or PBMCs came the material, which was cDNA or gDNA.

How the authors handled the data: Using reference gene primer amplification, nucleated cell counts were estimated. The repertoire was sequenced with immunoSEQ multiplex PCR; TCRdb's copy has only in-frame clones and lacks some. The V and J calls and clone size are taken from that table; D and trimming were inferred from the DNA. This table has some 48,000 clones, approximately 89% appearing once. This chain connects TRBV6-5 to TRBJ1-5; D unresolved. The specimen sequenced was peripheral blood. The origin of this receptor is a woman older than 75 with acute or convalescent COVID-19. DNA for the CDR3: TGTGCCAGCCGCGGAGGTGGTGGCAATCAGCCCCAGCATTTT. It specifies CASRGGGGNQPQHF.